The 25 T cell receptor beta chains given below trace back to one sample, sequenced in a study of T cells expressing NK-cell markers (dated by TCRdb to the early 2020s). The library was made by 5' RACE. The instrument given in TCRdb is Illumina HiSeq 2000. Reprocessed by TCRdb, the reads give a single entry per CDR3 protein sequence, without DNA. This specimen's table enumerates about 390,000 distinct CDR3 sequences. The biggest ten clones account for approximately 12% of the sample. The sample consisted of blood T cells: a sorted CD56 or NKG2C T cell subset, CD4+ or CD8+ T cells, or bulk PBMC T cells (not recorded which). The receptors derive from a woman between 50 and 59 years old in good health. Donor details come from another sample of the same person, matched by shared clones.

The gene calls are TRBV10-3 and TRBJ2-5; with no DNA, the TCRdb D assignment of TRBD2 cannot be verified. Germline CDR1 and CDR2: ENHRY and SYGVKD. The CDR3 spans 13 residues. CDR3 sequence: CAISATNGETQYF.

This chain joins TRBV29-1 and TRBJ2-3. The length of the CDR3 is 11 residues. Germline-derived CDR1 and CDR2 are SQVTM and ANQGSEA. The CDR3 protein is CSVWAPDTQYF.

This chain uses TRBV6-1 with TRBJ2-5; TCRdb lists TRBD1, though no DNA is available to test this call. This CDR3 is 15 amino acids long. The V gene's germline CDR1 is MNHNS and CDR2 SASEGT. CDR3 region: CASSVLTGIGETQYF.

Here the CDR3 reads CSAQREDNEQFF. The rearrangement uses TRBV20-1 and TRBJ2-1; with no DNA, the TCRdb D assignment of TRBD2 cannot be verified. The CDR3 extends over 12 amino acids. Germline V lookup: CDR1 DFQATT, CDR2 SNEGSKA (reference sequence).

The gene calls are TRBV11-2 and TRBJ2-5; TCRdb's assignment of TRBD1 cannot be checked, as there is no DNA. The CDR3 has 15 amino acids. Looked up from germline, CDR1 is SGHAT and CDR2 is FQNNGV. CDR3 region: CASSSGQGLAETQYF.

The J gene is TRBJ1-5, the V gene TRBV20-1; with no DNA, the TCRdb D assignment of TRBD1 cannot be verified. This CDR3 spans 15 amino acids. Germline V gives CDR1 DFQATT, CDR2 SNEGSKA (reference sequence). Here the CDR3 reads CSAMGVSGTFRAQHF.

The chain carries TRBV24-1 and TRBJ2-5; lacking DNA, the TRBD2 call made by TCRdb goes unchecked. Germline CDR1 KGHDR, CDR2 SFDVKD. The CDR3 has 16 residues. CDR3: CATSEDASGKAETQYF.

The chain has TRBV12-3 or TRBV12-4 and TRBJ2-3; without DNA, the TCRdb call of TRBD1 cannot be checked. This CDR3 contains 15 residues. The CDR3 protein is CASSLGRGATDTQYF.

CDR3 sequence reads: CATSGEGWTGELFF. This sequence joins TRBV15 and TRBJ2-2. CDR3 length: 14 residues. Germline CDR1 and CDR2: LNHNV and YYDKDF (reference sequence).

The J gene is TRBJ1-2, the V gene TRBV29-1; TCRdb's D call of TRBD1 is untestable without DNA. CDR1 is SQVTM, CDR2 ANQGSEA, per germline. The CDR3 contains 14 residues. The CDR3 loop is CSSSRTGVGDGYTF.

The chain uses TRBV12-3 or TRBV12-4 and TRBJ2-7; with no DNA, the TCRdb D assignment of TRBD2 cannot be verified. The CDR3 is 16 residues long. The CDR3 protein is CASSLVRPGGGYEQYF.

This chain joins TRBV24-1 and TRBJ2-5; checking the TCRdb D call of TRBD1 is not possible without DNA. The CDR3 consists of 15 residues. Germline loops: CDR1 KGHDR, CDR2 SFDVKD. The CDR3 here is CATSDWDVQRETQYF.

This chain connects TRBV24-1 to TRBJ1-1; the TCRdb D gene call, TRBD1, has no DNA to confirm it. The CDR3 covers 16 residues. From germline, CDR1 is KGHDR and CDR2 SFDVKD. The CDR3 is CATSEADRGLNTEAFF.

J is TRBJ2-3 and V is TRBV19; TCRdb gives TRBD2 as the D gene, but with no DNA this cannot be confirmed. CDR3 length equals 15 residues. Germline V gives CDR1 LNHDA, CDR2 SQIVND (reference sequence). Here the CDR3 reads CASSINSGSLDTQYF.

The rearrangement joins TRBV7-9 to TRBJ2-7; TCRdb picks TRBD2, but there is no DNA to check that call. CDR1 SEHNR and CDR2 FQNEAQ come from the germline V gene (reference sequence). The CDR3 is made up of 20 amino acids. This chain's CDR3 is CASSFDETGTSSHGDYEQYF.

This chain links TRBV7-8 with TRBJ2-3; the D gene TCRdb calls, TRBD1, cannot be checked with no DNA. The CDR3 has 18 amino acids. CDR1 and CDR2 from the germline V gene are SGHVS and FQNEAQ. This CDR3 is CASSFYPYREEGTDTQYF.

The chain recombines TRBV5-1 with TRBJ2-1; TCRdb calls TRBD2, which cannot be checked without DNA. From germline, CDR1 is SGHRS and CDR2 YFSETQ. The CDR3 extends over 14 amino acids. CDR3 sequence: CASNSPGLANEQFF. The complete variable domain, with remaining parts taken from reference TRBV5-1 and TRBJ2-1, reads KAGVTQTPRYLIKTRGQQVTLSCSPISGHRSVSWYQQTPGQGLQFLFEYFSETQRNKGNFPGRFSGRQFSNSRSEMNVSTLELGDSALYLCASNSPGLANEQFFGPGTRLTVL.

The chain carries TRBV6-5 and TRBJ1-2. The CDR3 spans 11 residues. Germline assignment: CDR1 MNHEY and CDR2 SVGAGI. CDR3 residues: CASSSSAGYTF.

The rearrangement links TRBV7-9 to TRBJ1-3; the TCRdb D gene call, TRBD1, has no DNA to confirm it. Germline V gene data show CDR1 as SEHNR and CDR2 as FQNEAQ (reference sequence). This CDR3 spans 16 amino acids. Here the CDR3 reads CASSSGDRFSGNTIYF.

This chain uses TRBV6-5 with TRBJ2-5; the D call from TCRdb, TRBD2, cannot be confirmed without DNA. The CDR3 runs to 20 residues. The V gene's germline CDR1 is MNHEY and CDR2 SVGAGI. CDR3 residues: CASSYQVPSGRGGWVETQYF.

This rearrangement joins TRBV14 to TRBJ1-2. Germline-derived CDR1 and CDR2 are SGHDN and FVKESK. This CDR3 spans 13 amino acids. The CDR3 sequence: CASSQGTGTVNTF. Full variable domain (rest looked up from reference TRBV14 and TRBJ1-2): EAGVTQFPSHSVIEKGQTVTLRCDPISGHDNLYWYRRVMGKEIKFLLHFVKESKQDESGMPNNRFLAERTGGTYSTLKVQPAELEDSGVYFCASSQGTGTVNTFGSGTRLTVV.

This chain links TRBV7-9 with TRBJ2-5; TCRdb names TRBD1, which stays unverified in the absence of DNA. Germline V gene lookup returns CDR1 SEHNR and CDR2 FQNEAQ (reference sequence). The CDR3 consists of 15 residues. The CDR3 sequence is CASSLYRQGAETQYF. Combining the CDR3 with reference TRBV7-9 and TRBJ2-5 gives the whole variable domain DTGVSQNPRHKITKRGQNVTFRCDPISEHNRLYWYRQTLGQGPEFLTYFQNEAQLEKSRLLSDRFSAERPKGSFSTLEIQRTEQGDSAMYLCASSLYRQGAETQYFGPGTRLLVL.

The chain is built from TRBV29-1 and TRBJ1-2; the TRBD1 assignment by TCRdb is unverifiable without DNA. This CDR3 region has 14 residues. CDR1 is SQVTM and CDR2 is ANQGSEA in the germline V gene. The chain's CDR3 is CSVDPGPANYGYTF.

The chain recombines TRBV10-3 with TRBJ1-5. Germline V gives CDR1 ENHRY, CDR2 SYGVKD. The CDR3 runs to 15 residues. The CDR3 loop is CAISESTGPNQPQHF.

This rearrangement joins TRBV5-1 to TRBJ2-5; lacking DNA, the TRBD1 call made by TCRdb goes unchecked. There are 15 residues in the CDR3. CDR1 and CDR2 from the germline V gene are SGHRS and YFSETQ. CDR3: CASSLAGGRVETQYF. Complete variable domain (other parts from reference TRBV5-1 and TRBJ2-5): KAGVTQTPRYLIKTRGQQVTLSCSPISGHRSVSWYQQTPGQGLQFLFEYFSETQRNKGNFPGRFSGRQFSNSRSEMNVSTLELGDSALYLCASSLAGGRVETQYFGPGTRLLVL.